This T cell receptor beta chain was recorded in a study of T cell responses to AZD1222 COVID-19 vaccine. Repertoires were generated with immunoSEQ multiplex PCR, while TCRdb's copy carries only in-frame clones and drops some. The sample carries some 140,000 clones, over 85% recorded once. The CDR3 runs to 14 residues. Germline loops: CDR1 SQVTM, CDR2 ANQGSEA. Trimming removed 6 bases at V and 11 bases at J, with 25 bases between. This chain joins TRBV29-1 and TRBJ1-1, with D perhaps matching TRBD1 (5 bases). The specimen was peripheral blood, collected on day 0 of AZD1222 vaccination. This clonotype was obtained from an adult in good health. As DNA, the CDR3 is TGCAGCGTCTTATCCGCGACAGTCCTAAGTGGGGCTTTCTTT. The encoded protein is CSVLSATVLSGAFF.